The 14 T cell receptor beta chains below all came from one sample that was sequenced in a study of cytomegalovirus exposure and HLA in healthy donors. The PCR made use of 60 Vbeta and 13 Jbeta primers. The method was immunoSEQ multiplex PCR; TCRdb's version includes in-frame clones alone and lacks a portion of them. The repertoire holds hundreds of thousands of clones, with around 88% as singletons. The sequencing sample was made of PBMCs. Every receptor here comes from a woman aged 18-29 years in good health and CMV-seronegative.

This chain uses TRBV4-3 with TRBJ2-2; 7 bases are a match to TRBD2. V dropped 1 base and J dropped 0; count of bases not matched to a gene: 5. The germline V gene has CDR1 LGHNA and CDR2 YSLEER. The CDR3 runs to 17 residues. CDR3 nucleotide sequence: TGCGCCAGCAGCCAAGTCGCGCTAGCGGCGAACACCGGGGAGCTGTTTTTT. It specifies CASSQVALAANTGELFF.

To note about this clone: Other DNA sequences in this specimen translate into the identical CDR3. The chain carries TRBV18 and TRBJ2-5; 11 bases line up with TRBD2. Germline trimming cut 3 bases from V and 1 base from J; bases unmatched to any gene: 1. CDR1 is KGHSH, CDR2 LQKENI, per germline. The CDR3 loop spans 15 amino acids. CDR3 nucleotide sequence: TGTGCCAGCTCACCCCTAGCGGGGGGCCAAGAGACCCAGTACTTC. It translates to CASSPLAGGQETQYF.

The V call is TRBV10-2, the J call TRBJ1-2; D may be TRBD1 (6 bases). This CDR3 comprises 13 residues. V was shortened by 5 bases and J by 2 bases, with 9 bases between the two germline ends. Germline V gene data show CDR1 as WSHSY and CDR2 as SAAADI. The CDR3: CASSRTGNYGYTF. The CDR3 DNA reads TGCGCCAGCAGTCGTACAGGGAACTATGGCTACACCTTC.

The chain carries TRBV6-1 and TRBJ2-7; 9 nucleotides line up with TRBD1. Germline lookup yields CDR1 MNHNS and CDR2 SASEGT. The CDR3 covers 15 residues. The J segment lost 1 base and the V segment lost 6 bases, leaving 7 bases of the junction unmatched. CDR3 loop: CASSDRGFGSYEQYF. The DNA for the CDR3 is TGTGCCAGCAGCGACAGGGGGTTCGGTTCCTACGAGCAGTACTTC.

For the CDR3, the DNA is TGCGCCAGCAGCTTGGTACAGCCGGAGACCCAGTACTTC. It codes for CASSLVQPETQYF. The chain carries TRBV5-1 and TRBJ2-5; D not resolved. The CDR3 extends over 13 amino acids. The germline CDR1 and CDR2 sequences are SGHRS and YFSETQ. V was clipped by 0 bases and J by 5 bases, with 8 bases between them.

The rearrangement uses TRBV29-1 and TRBJ1-1, with 9 bases aligning to TRBD1. The CDR3 runs to 13 residues. Germline CDR1 SQVTM, CDR2 ANQGSEA. J was trimmed by 1 base and V by 5 bases; bases with no gene match: 2. The CDR3 loop reads CSVQTGGNTEAFF. The CDR3 DNA reads as TGCAGCGTTCAGACAGGGGGGAACACTGAAGCTTTCTTT. The full variable domain, its missing parts supplied by reference TRBV29-1 and TRBJ1-1, is SAVISQKPSRDICQRGTSLTIQCQVDSQVTMMFWYRQQPGQSLTLIATANQGSEATYESGFVIDKFPISRPNLTFSTLTVSNMSPEDSSIYLCSVQTGGNTEAFFGQGTRLTVV.

This sequence joins TRBV11-3 and TRBJ2-2; 7 bases fit TRBD2. V shed 5 bases and J 5 bases; nucleotides not matched to a gene: 2. Germline-derived CDR1 and CDR2 are SGHNT and YENEEA. The CDR3 has 13 residues. The DNA for the CDR3 is TGTGCCAGCAGCGGGGGGGGGACCGGGGAGCTGTTTTTT. It encodes CASSGGGTGELFF.

This clone appeared a single time. This chain joins TRBV4-3 and TRBJ2-7; no reliable D call. Germline lookup yields CDR1 LGHNA and CDR2 YSLEER. Between the trimmed V and J ends, which lost 0 bases and 6 bases, there was a span of 9 bases. CDR3 length: 13 amino acids. In DNA form, the CDR3 reads TGCGCCAGCAGCCAAGATCTCAGGCCCGAGCAGTACTTC. Translated, it gives CASSQDLRPEQYF.

The chain recombines TRBV6-5 with TRBJ2-2; D is ambiguous. This CDR3 is built from 15 residues. Trimming shortened V by 5 bases and J by 4 bases, and 14 bases separated the two germline ends. Germline values: CDR1 MNHEY, CDR2 SVGAGI. CDR3 DNA sequence: TGTGCCAGCAGTCCGTTTGAGGTGATCACCGGGGAGCTGTTTTTT. This encodes CASSPFEVITGELFF.

The gene calls are TRBV7-8 and TRBJ1-4, with 10 bases identical to TRBD1. This CDR3 spans 14 amino acids. The trim removed 5 bases at V and 7 bases at J, leaving 4 bases unmatched. Germline CDR1 SGHVS, CDR2 FQNEAQ. CDR3 sequence: CASSMTGGSEKLFF. CDR3 DNA: TGTGCCAGCAGCATGACAGGGGGCTCTGAAAAACTGTTTTTT.

In DNA, the CDR3 is TGCGCCAGCAGCTTCCGGGGGGACTACGAGCAGTACTTC. This codes for CASSFRGDYEQYF. The chain is built from TRBV5-1 and TRBJ2-7; 7 bases agree with TRBD2. This CDR3 has 13 amino acids. CDR1 and CDR2 (germline): SGHRS, YFSETQ. V shed 2 bases, J shed 3 bases, and the junction held 2 bases outside the gene matches. The full variable domain, rest sourced from reference TRBV5-1 and TRBJ2-7, is KAGVTQTPRYLIKTRGQQVTLSCSPISGHRSVSWYQQTPGQGLQFLFEYFSETQRNKGNFPGRFSGRQFSNSRSEMNVSTLELGDSALYLCASSFRGDYEQYFGPGTRLTVT.

The chain couples TRBV10-2 to TRBJ2-1; TRBD2 matches at 11 bases. V trimming: 7 bases; J trimming: 5 bases; junction bases outside the gene matches: 7. CDR1 is WSHSY and CDR2 is SAAADI in the germline V gene. The CDR3 has 15 residues. This chain's CDR3 is CASKVTSGINNEQFF. CDR3 in DNA: TGCGCCAGCAAGGTGACTAGCGGGATTAACAATGAGCAGTTCTTC.

The rearrangement links TRBV2 to TRBJ2-5; 11 bases are shared with TRBD2. Germline assignment: CDR1 SNHLY and CDR2 FYNNEI. Germline trimming cut 6 bases from V and 5 bases from J; bases unmatched to any gene: 5. The CDR3 runs to 14 residues. CDR3 sequence: CASRAIAGGETQYF. CDR3 sequence (DNA): TGTGCCAGCAGGGCTATAGCGGGGGGGGAGACCCAGTACTTC.

The chain combines TRBV10-3 with TRBJ2-7, with D perhaps matching TRBD2 (5 bases). Germline loops: CDR1 ENHRY, CDR2 SYGVKD. The germline V and J ends were trimmed by 3 bases and 5 bases, with 17 bases remaining between them. This CDR3 region has 15 residues. The CDR3 region has the DNA TGTGCCATCAGTGATGTGGGAGCTTACCTAGACGAGCAGTACTTC. It yields the protein CAISDVGAYLDEQYF.